This is a list of T cell receptor beta chains from one sample in a study of patients and donors after allogeneic stem cell transplantation. TCRdb redid the calling of the RT-PCR reads with MiXCR, one entry per CDR3 protein. Altogether about 410,000 distinct CDR3 sequences are present, approximately 16% being singletons, with the ten largest covering 6% to 8%. The sample comprised blood, either unsorted or a sorted T cell fraction (not recorded which). These receptor sequences come from a human donor who was either an allogeneic HSCT recipient or a stem cell or donor lymphocyte infusion donor (not recorded which). It is not recorded whose cells these are; they may come from a transplant donor. CDR3s include the opening cysteine and the closing phenylalanine or tryptophan. The D gene is left open where the match is weak. Expanded clones are given a class, and other clones once, few, many or no size at all.

TRBV12-3/TRBV12-4	15	-	few	TRBJ1-2	TGTGCCAGCAGTTTATTTGGGGGCGACAACTATGGCTACACCTTC	CASSLFGGDNYGYTF
TRBV5-1	19	TRBD2	many	TRBJ2-2	TGCGCCAGCAGCTTGGCCCGGACTAGCGGGAGGGCCGTCACCGGGGAGCTGTTTTTT	CASSLARTSGRAVTGELFF
TRBV27	13	-	few	TRBJ1-1	TGTGCCAGCAGTTTATCCTGGACTGATGAAGCTTTCTTT	CASSLSWTDEAFF
TRBV5-1	15	-	-	TRBJ2-5	TGCGCCAGCAGCGCGAGTAGGGTTTGGCAAGAGACCCAGTACTTC	CASSASRVWQETQYF
TRBV5-8	15	-	few	TRBJ1-5	TGTGCCAGCAGCTTGGCCCCGTTAGAGAATCAGCCCCAGCATTTT	CASSLAPLENQPQHF
TRBV11-2	14	TRBD2	-	TRBJ2-7	TGTGCCAGCAGCTTGGGGACTAGCGCCGGCGAGCAGTACTTC	CASSLGTSAGEQYF
TRBV29-1	12	-	-	TRBJ2-7	TGCAGCGTTGAGATACAGGGCTACGAGCAGTACTTC	CSVEIQGYEQYF
TRBV5-1	17	TRBD2	-	TRBJ2-7	TGCGCCAGCAGCTCACTAGCGGGAGGCCCGAGGTCCTACGAGCAGTACTTC	CASSSLAGGPRSYEQYF
TRBV2	15	-	few	TRBJ2-4	TGTGCCAGCAGTGAATACGGAGGGGGCGCGGACATTCAGTACTTC	CASSEYGGGADIQYF
TRBV10-3	13	-	few	TRBJ2-5	TGTGCCATCAGTGGGGCCGCCCAAGAGACCCAGTACTTC	CAISGAAQETQYF
TRBV6-5	12	-	few	TRBJ1-5	TGTGCCAGCACCACAGGGAATCAGCCCCAGCATTTT	CASTTGNQPQHF
TRBV6-1	15	TRBD2	-	TRBJ2-3	TGTGCCAGCAGAATTAGCGGGGCGGCCACAGATACGCAGTATTTT	CASRISGAATDTQYF
TRBV19	16	TRBD2	few	TRBJ2-1	TGTGCCAGTTTAGGACTAGCGGGTGAACCCTACAATGAGCAGTTCTTC	CASLGLAGEPYNEQFF
TRBV3-1	16	-	-	TRBJ2-2	TGTGCCAGCAGCCAAGTCGGGAGCTTGGACACCGGGGAGCTGTTTTTT	CASSQVGSLDTGELFF
TRBV21-1	15	-	-	TRBJ1-1	TGTGCCAGCAGCAAAGTCTCACAGGGCAACACTGAAGCTTTCTTT	CASSKVSQGNTEAFF
TRBV5-1	15	TRBD1	-	TRBJ2-7	TGCGCCAGCGGACTTCCGGGACAGGGCGCATACGAGCAGTACTTC	CASGLPGQGAYEQYF
TRBV13	17	TRBD1	few	TRBJ2-3	TGTGCCAGCAGCTCGCCGGGACAGGGGATATTGACAGATACGCAGTATTTT	CASSSPGQGILTDTQYF
TRBV7-9	12	-	-	TRBJ1-1	TGTGCCAGCAGCAGCGCCCAGAGGGAGGCTTTCTTT	CASSSAQREAFF
TRBV20-1	15	-	-	TRBJ1-3	TGCAGTGCTATACCGTTCGACAGAAAAGAAAACACCATATATTTT	CSAIPFDRKENTIYF
TRBV12-3/TRBV12-4	13	-	-	TRBJ1-1	TGTGCCAGCAGCCGCGTGAAGCCTCTAGTTGCTTTCTTT	CASSRVKPLVAFF
TRBV20-1	11	-	few	TRBJ1-1	TGCAGGCCGGGAGGGAACACTGAAGCTTTCTTT	CRPGGNTEAFF
TRBV18	17	TRBD1	-	TRBJ1-3	TGTGCCAGCTCACCAGACACAGGGGGCTCCTCTGGAAACACCATATATTTT	CASSPDTGGSSGNTIYF
TRBV7-8	14	TRBD1	few	TRBJ1-1	TGTGCCAGCAGCCAAATGACAGGGACCACTGAAGCTTTCTTT	CASSQMTGTTEAFF
TRBV3-1	16	TRBD2	-	TRBJ2-1	TGTGCCAGCAGCCAGAGACTAGCGGGCTCCTACAATGAGCAGTTCTTC	CASSQRLAGSYNEQFF
TRBV7-9	15	-	-	TRBJ2-1	TGTGCCAGCAGCCTATTGCTCGATTCTGCCAATGAGCAGTTCTTC	CASSLLLDSANEQFF
TRBV25-1	13	-	-	TRBJ2-5	TGTGCCAGCAGTCCCAGGATGAGGGAGACCCAGTACTTC	CASSPRMRETQYF
TRBV20-1	12	-	many	TRBJ1-2	TGCAGTGCTAGAGAAGGGGGGGGCGGCTACACCTTC	CSAREGGGGYTF
TRBV5-1	13	-	-	TRBJ2-7	TGCGCCAGCAGCGGCGGGGTCTCCTACGAGCAGTACTTC	CASSGGVSYEQYF
TRBV10-3	16	-	many	TRBJ2-1	TGTGCCATCAGTGAGAATCGGGCCAGCTCCTACAATGAGCAGTTCTTC	CAISENRASSYNEQFF
TRBV2	14	-	few	TRBJ2-1	TGTGCCAGCACCTTTACGAGCTCCTACAATGAGCAGTTCTTC	CASTFTSSYNEQFF
TRBV11-2	15	TRBD2	few	TRBJ2-1	TGTGCCAGCAGCTACGGGACTAGAACCTACAATGAGCAGTTCTTC	CASSYGTRTYNEQFF
TRBV3-1	16	-	few	TRBJ2-1	TGTGCCAGCAGCCAAGATATTGGGACAATATACAATGAGCAGTTCTTC	CASSQDIGTIYNEQFF
TRBV6-5	15	TRBD2	-	TRBJ2-7	TGTGCCAGCAGCTACTCTTCTAGCGGGAGTCGAGAGCAGTACTTC	CASSYSSSGSREQYF
TRBV27	14	TRBD1	few	TRBJ1-1	TGTGCCAGCACGACAGGGGGCTCGAACACTGAAGCTTTCTTT	CASTTGGSNTEAFF
TRBV19	14	TRBD1	few	TRBJ2-2	TGTGCCAGTAGTAGCTGGACAGGGACCGGGGAGCTGTTTTTT	CASSSWTGTGELFF
TRBV19	19	TRBD2	few	TRBJ2-5	TGTGCCAGTAGTATAGATCTGGGACTAGCGGGAGTCGGTCTCGAGACCCAGTACTTC	CASSIDLGLAGVGLETQYF
TRBV10-3	15	-	few	TRBJ2-3	TGTGCCATCAGTGAACGATCCCCTAGCACAGATACGCAGTATTTT	CAISERSPSTDTQYF
TRBV27	14	-	-	TRBJ2-5	TGTGCCAGCAGTGGAACAGGCTTCCAAGAGACCCAGTACTTC	CASSGTGFQETQYF
TRBV3-1	14	TRBD1	-	TRBJ1-1	TGTGCCAGCAGCCAAAACACAGGGGGGACTGAAGCTTTCTTT	CASSQNTGGTEAFF
TRBV30	14	-	-	TRBJ1-2	TGTGCCAGCCCACAGGCGGAGGGGAACTATGGCTACACCTTC	CASPQAEGNYGYTF
TRBV28	15	-	-	TRBJ1-5	TGTGCCAGCAGCTTTATTGTAGGAGGGAATCAGCCCCAGCATTTT	CASSFIVGGNQPQHF
TRBV12-5	13	-	-	TRBJ2-2	TGTGCTAGTGTCAAAGGGTTGACCGGGGAGCTGTTTTTT	CASVKGLTGELFF
TRBV24-1	12	-	-	TRBJ2-4	TGTGCCACCAGTGATTCGACAGGAATTCAGTACTTC	CATSDSTGIQYF
TRBV7-9	14	-	-	TRBJ1-1	TGTGCCAGCAGCTTACACGACGGGGACACTGAAGCTTTCTTT	CASSLHDGDTEAFF
TRBV20-1	18	TRBD1	-	TRBJ1-6	TGCAGTGCTAGATATCCCCCGACAGGGGACAGGAATAATTCACCCCTCCACTTT	CSARYPPTGDRNNSPLHF
TRBV12-3/TRBV12-4	14	-	-	TRBJ1-2	TGTGCCAGCAGACCCCAGGGCCGGGGATATGGCTACACCTTC	CASRPQGRGYGYTF
TRBV7-9	15	-	few	TRBJ2-7	TGTGCCAGCAGCGTACACAGGAGTTTCTCCTACGAGCAGTACTTC	CASSVHRSFSYEQYF
TRBV12-3/TRBV12-4	15	TRBD1	-	TRBJ2-7	TGTGCCAGCAGTGACCGAGGACAGGGGGAATACGAGCAGTACTTC	CASSDRGQGEYEQYF
TRBV12-3/TRBV12-4	14	-	few	TRBJ2-5	TGTGCCAGCAGTTTGTGGGGGCGCAGGGAGACCCAGTACTTC	CASSLWGRRETQYF
TRBV20-1	14	TRBD1	-	TRBJ1-5	TGCAGTGCAGGCGGACAGGGGGTCGATCAGCCCCAGCATTTT	CSAGGQGVDQPQHF
TRBV7-2	14	-	-	TRBJ1-3	TGTGCCAGCAGCTTAGGAGACACACGAAACACCATATATTTT	CASSLGDTRNTIYF
TRBV3-1	14	TRBD1	few	TRBJ1-2	TGTGCCAGCAGCGACCGGACAGGGGGATATGGCTACACCTTC	CASSDRTGGYGYTF
TRBV7-3	15	-	few	TRBJ1-1	TGTGCCAGCAGCTTAACGGTGGGACGGCCGAGTGAAGCTTTCTTT	CASSLTVGRPSEAFF
TRBV28	17	-	-	TRBJ2-7	TGTGCCAGCAGTTTAACTCTTTCCGGGACGGTGACCTACGAGCAGTACTTC	CASSLTLSGTVTYEQYF
TRBV2	14	TRBD1	few	TRBJ1-5	TGTGCCAGCACAGGAGACAGGGAGTATCAGCCCCAGCATTTT	CASTGDREYQPQHF
TRBV6-2/TRBV6-3	15	TRBD2	-	TRBJ2-1	TGTGCCAGCACTCGACGTAGCGGGAGGACTAGTGAGCAGTTCTTC	CASTRRSGRTSEQFF